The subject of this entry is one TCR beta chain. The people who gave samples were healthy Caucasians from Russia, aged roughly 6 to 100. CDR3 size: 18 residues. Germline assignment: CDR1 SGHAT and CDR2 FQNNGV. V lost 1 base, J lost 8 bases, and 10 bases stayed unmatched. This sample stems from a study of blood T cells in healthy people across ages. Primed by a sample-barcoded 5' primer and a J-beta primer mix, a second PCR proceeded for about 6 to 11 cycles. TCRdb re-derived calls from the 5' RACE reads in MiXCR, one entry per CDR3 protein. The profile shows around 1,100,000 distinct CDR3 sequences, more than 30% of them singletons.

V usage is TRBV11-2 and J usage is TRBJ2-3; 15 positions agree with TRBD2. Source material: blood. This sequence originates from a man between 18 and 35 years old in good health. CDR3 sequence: CASSLVGLAGGPQGTQYF. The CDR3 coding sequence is TGTGCCAGCAGCTTAGTCGGACTAGCGGGGGGGCCCCAAGGTACGCAGTATTTT.